This TCR beta chain was sequenced during a study of patients and donors after allogeneic stem cell transplantation. Using its own MiXCR run on the RT-PCR reads, TCRdb lists one record per CDR3 protein. The table includes about 230,000 distinct CDR3 sequences, 13% to 15% detected once. The CDR3 runs 14 residues. Germline V gene lookup returns CDR1 LGHNA and CDR2 YNFKEQ. The V and J ends lost 4 bases and 1 base, in that order; junction bases with no gene match: 2. The sequence was collected from a human donor who was either an allogeneic HSCT recipient or a stem cell or donor lymphocyte infusion donor (not recorded which). It is not recorded whose cells these are; they may come from a transplant donor. The gene calls are TRBV4-2 and TRBJ2-5, with 8 bases lining up with TRBD1. The sequenced sample was blood, either unsorted or a sorted T cell fraction (not recorded which). The CDR3 is CASSPQGVQETQYF. CDR3 nucleotide sequence: TGTGCCAGCAGCCCACAGGGGGTCCAAGAGACCCAGTACTTC.